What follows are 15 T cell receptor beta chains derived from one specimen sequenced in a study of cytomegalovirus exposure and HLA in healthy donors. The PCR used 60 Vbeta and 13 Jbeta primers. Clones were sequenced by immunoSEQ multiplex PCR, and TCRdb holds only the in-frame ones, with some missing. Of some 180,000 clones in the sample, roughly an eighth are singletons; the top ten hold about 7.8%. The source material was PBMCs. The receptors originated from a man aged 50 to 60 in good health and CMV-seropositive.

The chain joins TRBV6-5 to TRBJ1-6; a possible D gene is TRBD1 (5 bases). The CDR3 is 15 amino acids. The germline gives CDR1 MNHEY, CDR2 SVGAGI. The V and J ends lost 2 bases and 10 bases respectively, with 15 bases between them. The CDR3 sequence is CASSYETVGNSPLHF. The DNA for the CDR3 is TGTGCCAGCAGTTACGAGACAGTGGGGAACTCACCCCTCCACTTT.

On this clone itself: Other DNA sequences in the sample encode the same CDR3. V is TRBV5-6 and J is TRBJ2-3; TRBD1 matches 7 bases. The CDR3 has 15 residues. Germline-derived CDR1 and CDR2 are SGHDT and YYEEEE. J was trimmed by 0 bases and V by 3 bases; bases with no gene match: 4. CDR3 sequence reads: CASSSGQISTDTQYF. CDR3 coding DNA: TGTGCCAGCAGCTCGGGACAGATTAGCACAGATACGCAGTATTTT.

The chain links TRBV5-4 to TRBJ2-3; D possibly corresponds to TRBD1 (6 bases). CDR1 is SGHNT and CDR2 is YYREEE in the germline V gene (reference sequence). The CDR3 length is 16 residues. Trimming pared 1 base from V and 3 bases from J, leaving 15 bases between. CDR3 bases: TGTGCCAGCAGCTTGCGAGACAGGACACCAACAGATACGCAGTATTTT. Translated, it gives CASSLRDRTPTDTQYF.

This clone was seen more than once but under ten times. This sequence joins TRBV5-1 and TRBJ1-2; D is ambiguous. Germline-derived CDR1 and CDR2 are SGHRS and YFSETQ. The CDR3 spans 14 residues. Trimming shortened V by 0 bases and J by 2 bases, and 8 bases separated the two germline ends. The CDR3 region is CASSLGQLNYGYTF. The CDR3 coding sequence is TGCGCCAGCAGCTTGGGGCAGTTAAACTATGGCTACACCTTC.

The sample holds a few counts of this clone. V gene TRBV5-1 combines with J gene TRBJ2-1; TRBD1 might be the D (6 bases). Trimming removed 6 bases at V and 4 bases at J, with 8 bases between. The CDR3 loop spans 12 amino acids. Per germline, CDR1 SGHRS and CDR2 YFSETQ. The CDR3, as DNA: TGCGCCAGCACTGACAGGTACAATGAGCAGTTCTTC. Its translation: CASTDRYNEQFF.

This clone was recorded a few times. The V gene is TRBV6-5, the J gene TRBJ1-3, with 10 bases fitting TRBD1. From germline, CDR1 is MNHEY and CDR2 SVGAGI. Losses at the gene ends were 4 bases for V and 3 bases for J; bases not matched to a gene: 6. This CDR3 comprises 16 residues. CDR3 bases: TGTGCCAGCAGTTTATTGACAGGGGGCTTTGGAAACACCATATATTTT. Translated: CASSLLTGGFGNTIYF.

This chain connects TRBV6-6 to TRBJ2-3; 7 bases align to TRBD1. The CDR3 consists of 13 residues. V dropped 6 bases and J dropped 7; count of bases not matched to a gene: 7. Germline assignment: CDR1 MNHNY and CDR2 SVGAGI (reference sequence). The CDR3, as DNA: TGTGCCAGCAGCGCCCACAGGGGCCATACGCAGTATTTT. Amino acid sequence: CASSAHRGHTQYF.

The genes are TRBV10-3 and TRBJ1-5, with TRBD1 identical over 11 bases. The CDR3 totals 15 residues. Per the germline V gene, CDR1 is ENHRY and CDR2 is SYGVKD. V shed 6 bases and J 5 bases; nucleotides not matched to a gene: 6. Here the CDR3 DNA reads TGTGCCATCAGGCCGGGACAGGGGGACCATCAGCCCCAGCATTTT. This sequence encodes CAIRPGQGDHQPQHF.

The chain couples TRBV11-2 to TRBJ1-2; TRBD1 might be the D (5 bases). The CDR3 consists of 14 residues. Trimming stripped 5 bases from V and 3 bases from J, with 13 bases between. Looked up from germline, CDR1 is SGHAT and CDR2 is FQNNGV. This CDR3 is CASSPGGGYYGYTF. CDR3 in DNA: TGTGCCAGCAGCCCCGGGGGGGGTTACTATGGCTACACCTTC.

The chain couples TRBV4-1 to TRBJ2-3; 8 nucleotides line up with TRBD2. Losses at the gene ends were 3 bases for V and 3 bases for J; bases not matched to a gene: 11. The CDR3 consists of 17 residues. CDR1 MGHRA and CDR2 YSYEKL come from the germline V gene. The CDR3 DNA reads TGCGCCAGCAGCCAGGGCCTGACGGGGGGGCCGACAGATACGCAGTATTTT. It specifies CASSQGLTGGPTDTQYF.

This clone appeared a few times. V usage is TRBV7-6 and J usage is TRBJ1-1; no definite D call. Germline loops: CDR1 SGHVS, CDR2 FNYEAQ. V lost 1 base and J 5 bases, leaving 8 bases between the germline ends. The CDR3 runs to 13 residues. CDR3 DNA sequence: TGTGCCAGCAGCTTAGGCCAGAAAACTGAAGCTTTCTTT. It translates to CASSLGQKTEAFF.

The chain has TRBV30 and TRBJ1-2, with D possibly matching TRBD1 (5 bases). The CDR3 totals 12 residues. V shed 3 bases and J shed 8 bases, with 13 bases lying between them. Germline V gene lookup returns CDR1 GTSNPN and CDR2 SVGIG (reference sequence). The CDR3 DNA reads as TGTGCCTGGAGCGGAGGGGCGACGGGCTACACCTTC. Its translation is CAWSGGATGYTF.

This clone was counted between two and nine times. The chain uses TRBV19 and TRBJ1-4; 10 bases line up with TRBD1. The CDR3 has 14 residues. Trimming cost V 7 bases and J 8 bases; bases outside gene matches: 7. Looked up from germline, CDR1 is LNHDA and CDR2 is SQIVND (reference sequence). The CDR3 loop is CASKRQGAQEKLFF. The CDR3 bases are TGTGCCAGTAAGAGACAGGGGGCGCAAGAAAAACTGTTTTTT.

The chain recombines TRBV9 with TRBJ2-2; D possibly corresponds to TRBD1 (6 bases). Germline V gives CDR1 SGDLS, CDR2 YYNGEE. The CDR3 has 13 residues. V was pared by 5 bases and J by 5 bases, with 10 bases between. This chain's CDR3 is CASRFTGTGELFF. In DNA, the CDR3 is TGTGCCAGCAGATTTACAGGGACCGGGGAGCTGTTTTTT.

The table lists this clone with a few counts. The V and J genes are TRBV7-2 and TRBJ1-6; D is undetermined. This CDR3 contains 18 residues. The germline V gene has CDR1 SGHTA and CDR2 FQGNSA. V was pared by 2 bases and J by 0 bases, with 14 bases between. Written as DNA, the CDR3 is TGTGCCAGCAGCTTATCGAGGGCCAGCCTCTCCTATAATTCACCCCTCCACTTT. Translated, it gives CASSLSRASLSYNSPLHF.